The 10 T cell receptor beta chains reported below all come from one sample, sequenced in a study of cytomegalovirus exposure and HLA in healthy donors. It was with 60 Vbeta and 13 Jbeta primers that the PCR ran. The repertoire was sequenced with immunoSEQ multiplex PCR; TCRdb's copy has only in-frame clones and lacks some. The profile covers about 250,000 clones, with around 84% appearing a single time and 0.24% taken by the ten largest. Sequencing was performed on PBMCs. The receptor source for this set is a girl under 10 years old in good health and CMV-seronegative.

This clone was counted only a few times. The chain combines TRBV29-1 with TRBJ2-7, with 7 nucleotides matching TRBD1. This CDR3 contains 13 residues. CDR1 SQVTM and CDR2 ANQGSEA come from the germline V gene. V shed 4 bases and J 4 bases; nucleotides not matched to a gene: 7. CDR3 protein: CSVVWDSQYEQYF. The CDR3 bases are TGCAGCGTTGTTTGGGACAGCCAATACGAGCAGTACTTC.

The gene calls are TRBV5-4 and TRBJ2-7; 9 bases agree with TRBD2. The CDR3 runs to 14 residues. The germline V gene encodes CDR1 SGHNT and CDR2 YYREEE (reference sequence). V shed 4 bases, J shed 2 bases, and the junction held 4 bases outside the gene matches. The CDR3, as DNA: TGTGCCAGCAGCCTGACTAGCGGCCCCTACGAGCAGTACTTC. This sequence encodes CASSLTSGPYEQYF.

The chain links TRBV18 to TRBJ1-1; D unresolved. The CDR3 loop spans 13 amino acids. With 6 bases removed from V and 7 bases from J, the gap between germline ends came to 15 bases. CDR1 is KGHSH and CDR2 is LQKENI in the germline V gene. The CDR3 coding sequence is TGTGCCAGCTCCCCGGGCGCGGGTTTTGAAGCTTTCTTT. Translated: CASSPGAGFEAFF.

The CDR3 region has the DNA TGTGCCAGCAGTGCAGGACTAGACCAAGAGACCCAGTACTTC. It encodes CASSAGLDQETQYF. The chain carries TRBV6-1 and TRBJ2-5; 7 nucleotides line up with TRBD2. The CDR3 is 14 residues long. Trimming at V came to 4 bases and at J to 0 bases, leaving 2 bases not matched to a gene. Germline loops: CDR1 MNHNS, CDR2 SASEGT.

The chain combines TRBV7-9 with TRBJ2-7; D may be TRBD2 (5 bases). The CDR3 loop spans 13 amino acids. Germline CDR1 SEHNR, CDR2 FQNEAQ (reference sequence). The V end was cut by 5 bases, the J end by 3 bases, with 11 bases between. The CDR3 loop is CASSTGLFYEQYF. The DNA of the CDR3 is TGTGCCAGCAGCACCGGACTTTTCTACGAGCAGTACTTC. The full variable domain, its missing parts supplied by reference TRBV7-9 and TRBJ2-7, is DTGVSQNPRHKITKRGQNVTFRCDPISEHNRLYWYRQTLGQGPEFLTYFQNEAQLEKSRLLSDRFSAERPKGSFSTLEIQRTEQGDSAMYLCASSTGLFYEQYFGPGTRLTVT.

CDR3 DNA: TGTGCCAGCAGCCAACTGTCGGACAGCAATGAGCAGTTCTTC. Its protein is CASSQLSDSNEQFF. This chain connects TRBV4-2 to TRBJ2-1, with a tentative D call TRBD1 (6 bases). The germline gives CDR1 LGHNA, CDR2 YNFKEQ. Trimming removed 2 bases from V and 6 bases from J, with 11 bases in between. The CDR3 is 14 residues long.

This clone was seen just once. This chain joins TRBV4-1 and TRBJ1-5; 7 bases are a match to TRBD1. The ends lost 0 bases at V and 3 bases at J; junction bases unmatched: 5. This CDR3 region has 16 residues. Looked up from germline, CDR1 is MGHRA and CDR2 is YSYEKL. Here the CDR3 reads CASSQEPGGLNQPQHF. The CDR3 DNA is TGCGCCAGCAGCCAAGAGCCAGGGGGACTCAATCAGCCCCAGCATTTT.

This clone was recorded a few times. V and J are TRBV5-4 and TRBJ2-6; no clear D gene. This CDR3 spans 17 amino acids. Germline CDR1 is SGHNT and CDR2 is YYREEE (reference sequence). Trimming took off 4 bases at V and 0 bases at J, with 14 bases between the two ends. The CDR3 loop is CASSLIRVLSGANVLTF. CDR3 DNA: TGTGCCAGCAGCCTGATCCGGGTCCTCTCTGGGGCCAACGTCCTGACTTTC.

The V and J genes are TRBV29-1 and TRBJ1-1, with D unresolved. CDR1 SQVTM and CDR2 ANQGSEA come from the germline V gene. The CDR3 loop spans 14 amino acids. The V gene lost 6 bases and the J gene lost 7 bases, with 21 bases spanning the gap. The CDR3, as DNA: TGCAGCGTGCAAACAGTTATACGGGATGGTGAAGCTTTCTTT. Translating it yields CSVQTVIRDGEAFF.

This clone occurred once. The chain carries TRBV6-5 and TRBJ2-5; a weak D match, TRBD1 (8 bases). Germline CDR1 MNHEY, CDR2 SVGAGI. The CDR3 sequence is 16 residues long. Deletions cut 0 bases from V and 4 bases from J, with 15 bases between. CDR3 loop: CASSYSRTGRGETQYF. Here the CDR3 DNA reads TGTGCCAGCAGTTACTCTCGGACAGGGAGGGGAGAGACCCAGTACTTC.